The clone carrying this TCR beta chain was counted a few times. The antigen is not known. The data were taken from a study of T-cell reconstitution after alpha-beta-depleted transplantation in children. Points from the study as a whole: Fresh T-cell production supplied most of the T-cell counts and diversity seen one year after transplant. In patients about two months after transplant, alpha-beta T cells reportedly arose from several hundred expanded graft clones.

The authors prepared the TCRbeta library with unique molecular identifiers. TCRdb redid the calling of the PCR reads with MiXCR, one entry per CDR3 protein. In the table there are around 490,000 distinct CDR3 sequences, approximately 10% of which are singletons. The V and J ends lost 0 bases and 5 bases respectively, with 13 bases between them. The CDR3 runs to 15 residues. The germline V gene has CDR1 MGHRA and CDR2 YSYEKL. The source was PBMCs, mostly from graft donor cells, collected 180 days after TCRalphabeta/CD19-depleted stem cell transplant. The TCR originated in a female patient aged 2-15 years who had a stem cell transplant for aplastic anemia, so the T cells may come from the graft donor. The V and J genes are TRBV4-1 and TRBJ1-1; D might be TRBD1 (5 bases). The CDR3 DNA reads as TGCGCCAGCAGCCAAGACGGGGGAGTATTAACTGAAGCTTTCTTT. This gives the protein CASSQDGGVLTEAFF.